This is a list of T cell receptor beta chains from one sample in a study of blood T cell repertoires in COVID-19. The data were produced by immunoSEQ multiplex PCR, yet TCRdb's version contains in-frame clones alone and is incomplete. The table has about 290,000 clones, 89% seen once; the top ten hold about 1.7%. What was sequenced was PBMCs or T cells enriched from blood (not recorded which). The receptors were sampled from a woman in her thirties or forties who had recovered from COVID-19. The CDR3 runs from the conserved cysteine through the conserved F or W. D genes are given only for firm matches. The size field is filled for only some rows; it gives once, few, many or a size class.

TRBD2 | TRBJ2-5 | - | TRBV13 | 16 | CASSHWAGGGGETQYF | TGTGCCAGCAGCCACTGGGCCGGTGGCGGGGGAGAGACCCAGTACTTC
TRBD1 | TRBJ1-1 | - | TRBV9 | 14 | CASSVGQLNTEAFF | TGTGCCAGCAGCGTGGGACAGTTGAACACTGAAGCTTTCTTT
TRBD1 | TRBJ1-2 | - | TRBV5-4 | 14 | CASSAGTDQRGYTF | TGTGCCAGCAGCGCGGGGACAGACCAGAGGGGCTACACCTTC
TRBD2 | TRBJ2-3 | - | TRBV30 | 16 | CAWSHPGTSGTDTQYF | TGTGCCTGGAGTCACCCCGGGACTAGCGGCACAGATACGCAGTATTTT
TRBD1 | TRBJ1-1 | once | TRBV19 | 14 | CASRTGTGGTEAFF | TGTGCCAGTAGAACCGGGACAGGGGGAACTGAAGCTTTCTTT
TRBD1 | TRBJ1-2 | - | TRBV7-8 | 12 | CASSRDSYGYTF | TGTGCCAGCAGCCGGGACAGCTATGGCTACACCTTC
- | TRBJ1-6 | - | TRBV4-1 | 15 | CASSQGPVQNSPLHF | TGCGCCAGCAGCCAAGGACCGGTACAGAATTCACCCCTCCACTTT
- | TRBJ1-2 | - | TRBV19 | 13 | CASSKLENYGYTF | TGTGCCAGTAGCAAGCTGGAGAACTATGGCTACACCTTC
TRBD1 | TRBJ1-1 | - | TRBV30 | 12 | CAWGQGNTEAFF | TGTGCCTGGGGACAGGGGAACACTGAAGCTTTCTTT
- | TRBJ2-1 | - | TRBV5-1 | 16 | CASSLEGADSYNEQFF | TGCGCCAGCAGCTTGGAAGGGGCTGACTCCTACAATGAGCAGTTCTTC
TRBD2 | TRBJ2-1 | - | TRBV19 | 15 | CASNAGTSPLNEQFF | TGTGCCAGTAATGCCGGGACTAGCCCTCTAAATGAGCAGTTCTTC
- | TRBJ1-2 | - | TRBV2 | 17 | CASSETPAGDITYGYTF | TGTGCCAGCAGTGAAACCCCGGCAGGGGATATTACTTATGGCTACACCTTC
TRBD2 | TRBJ2-5 | - | TRBV10-2 | 15 | CASNLAGGVQETQYF | TGCGCCAGCAATCTAGCGGGGGGGGTGCAAGAGACCCAGTACTTC
TRBD1 | TRBJ1-2 | - | TRBV4-3 | 18 | CASSRKIDGQAKNYGYTF | TGCGCCAGCAGCCGAAAGATTGATGGACAGGCGAAAAACTATGGCTACACCTTC
- | TRBJ1-2 | - | TRBV27 | 15 | CASSLKSSVNYGYTF | TGTGCCAGCAGTTTAAAATCCTCAGTGAACTATGGCTACACCTTC
TRBD2 | TRBJ2-3 | - | TRBV2 | 15 | CASSDLGLAGDTQYF | TGTGCCAGCAGTGATTTGGGACTAGCGGGAGATACGCAGTATTTT
- | TRBJ1-1 | - | TRBV2 | 13 | CASSVRVVTEAFF | TGTGCCAGCAGTGTACGAGTAGTTACTGAAGCTTTCTTT
TRBD2 | TRBJ2-7 | - | TRBV27 | 15 | CASSLLGRGAYEQYF | TGTGCCAGCAGTTTATTGGGACGGGGGGCCTACGAGCAGTACTTC
- | TRBJ1-4 | - | TRBV15 | 13 | CATSRDPSEKLFF | TGTGCCACCAGCAGAGATCCTAGTGAAAAACTGTTTTTT
- | TRBJ1-2 | once | TRBV27 | 18 | CASSLAGGLDLTNYGYTF | TGTGCCAGCAGTTTAGCTGGGGGCTTAGACCTGACTAACTATGGCTACACCTTC
- | TRBJ1-2 | - | TRBV29-1 | 15 | CSVEDPRRSNYGYTF | TGCAGCGTTGAAGACCCGCGCAGGTCTAACTATGGCTACACCTTC
- | TRBJ2-1 | - | TRBV21-1 | 18 | CASSKGLAAKGSYNEQFF | TGTGCCAGCAGCAAAGGCCTAGCGGCCAAGGGATCCTACAATGAGCAGTTCTTC
TRBD1 | TRBJ2-7 | once | TRBV6-5 | 11 | CASSSDRGEYF | TGTGCCAGCAGTTCGGACAGGGGGGAGTACTTC
TRBD2 | TRBJ2-7 | - | TRBV19 | 14 | CATTPGTSAHEQYF | TGTGCCACGACCCCCGGGACTAGCGCCCACGAGCAGTACTTC
TRBD1 | TRBJ1-2 | - | TRBV3-1/TRBV3-2 | 20 | CASSQDRLPRDRGTNYGYTF | TGTGCCAGCAGCCAAGATAGGTTACCCCGGGACAGGGGTACAAACTATGGCTACACCTTC
- | TRBJ1-2 | - | TRBV5-4 | 13 | CASSLGQEYGYTF | TGTGCCAGCAGCTTGGGACAGGAGTATGGCTACACCTTC
TRBD1 | TRBJ1-3 | - | TRBV9 | 15 | CASSETGVNGNTIYF | TGTGCCAGCAGCGAGACAGGGGTTAACGGAAACACCATATATTTT
TRBD2 | TRBJ2-1 | - | TRBV7-2 | 16 | CASSLVGGGAYNEQFF | TGTGCCAGCAGCTTAGTTGGTGGGGGGGCCTACAATGAGCAGTTCTTC
TRBD1 | TRBJ1-1 | - | TRBV5-4 | 12 | CASSGTGPEAFF | TGTGCCAGCAGCGGGACAGGGCCTGAAGCTTTCTTT
- | TRBJ1-1 | - | TRBV30 | 12 | CAWSELVFEAFF | TGTGCCTGGAGCGAGTTGGTTTTTGAAGCTTTCTTT
- | TRBJ1-1 | few | TRBV5-1 | 13 | CASSLGGNTEAFF | TGCGCCAGCAGCTTGGGCGGGAACACTGAAGCTTTCTTT
- | TRBJ1-4 | - | TRBV3-1/TRBV3-2 | 15 | CASSQDEGTNEKLFF | TGTGCCAGCAGCCAAGATGAGGGTACTAATGAAAAACTGTTTTTT
- | TRBJ1-2 | - | TRBV14 | 13 | CASSQEDSYGYTF | TGTGCCAGCAGCCAAGAGGACAGCTATGGCTACACCTTC
- | TRBJ2-5 | - | TRBV12-5 | 17 | CASGLGTNPGAGETQYF | TGTGCTAGTGGTTTGGGAACAAATCCAGGGGCCGGGGAGACCCAGTACTTC
- | TRBJ1-2 | once | TRBV27 | 15 | CASSPWIQGRYGYTF | TGTGCCAGCAGTCCTTGGATACAGGGTCGATATGGCTACACCTTC
- | TRBJ1-1 | - | TRBV6-5 | 16 | CASSYSRRIMNTEAFF | TGTGCCAGCAGTTATAGCCGGAGAATCATGAACACTGAAGCTTTCTTT
- | TRBJ1-5 | - | TRBV6-1 | 15 | CASSESRLGHQPQHF | TGTGCCAGCAGTGAATCAAGGTTGGGGCATCAGCCCCAGCATTTT
TRBD1 | TRBJ2-7 | - | TRBV7-9 | 13 | CASSQNRQGAFLF | TGTGCCAGCAGCCAGAACCGCCAGGGGGCCTTTCTCTTC
- | TRBJ2-7 | once | TRBV19 | 16 | CASSIAGISEHYEQYF | TGTGCCAGTAGTATAGCTGGCATCTCGGAGCACTACGAGCAGTACTTC